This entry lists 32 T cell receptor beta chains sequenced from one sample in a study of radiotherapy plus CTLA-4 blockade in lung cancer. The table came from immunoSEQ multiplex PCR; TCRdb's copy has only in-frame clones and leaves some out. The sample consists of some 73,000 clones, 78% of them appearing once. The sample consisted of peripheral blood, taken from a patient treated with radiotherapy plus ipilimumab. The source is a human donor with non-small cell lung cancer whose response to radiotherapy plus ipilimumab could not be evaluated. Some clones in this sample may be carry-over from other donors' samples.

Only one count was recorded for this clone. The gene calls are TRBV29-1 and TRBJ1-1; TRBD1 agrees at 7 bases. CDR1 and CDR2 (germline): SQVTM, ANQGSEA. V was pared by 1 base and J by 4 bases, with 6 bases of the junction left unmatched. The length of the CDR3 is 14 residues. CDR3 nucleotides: TGCAGCGTTGAAGGGGGCAGGGGGAGCACTGAAGCTTTCTTT. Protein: CSVEGGRGSTEAFF.

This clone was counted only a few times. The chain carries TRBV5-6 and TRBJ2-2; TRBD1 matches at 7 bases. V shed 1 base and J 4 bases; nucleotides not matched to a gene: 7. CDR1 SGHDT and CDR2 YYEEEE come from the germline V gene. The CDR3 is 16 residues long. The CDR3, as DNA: TGTGCCAGCAGCTTGCCCCGGGACAGTTTCACCGGGGAGCTGTTTTTT. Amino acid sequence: CASSLPRDSFTGELFF.

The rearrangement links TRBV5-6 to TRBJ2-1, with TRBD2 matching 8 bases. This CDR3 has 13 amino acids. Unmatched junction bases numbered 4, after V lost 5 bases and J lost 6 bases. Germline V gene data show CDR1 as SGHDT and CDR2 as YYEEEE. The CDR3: CASRRTSGNEQFF. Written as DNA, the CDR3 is TGTGCCAGCAGAAGAACTAGCGGCAATGAGCAGTTCTTC.

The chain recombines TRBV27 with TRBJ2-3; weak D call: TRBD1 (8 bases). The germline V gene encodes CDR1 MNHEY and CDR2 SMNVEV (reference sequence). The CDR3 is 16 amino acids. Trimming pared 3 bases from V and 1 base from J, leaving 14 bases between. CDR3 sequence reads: CASSFYRGRGTDTQYF. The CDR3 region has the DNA TGTGCCAGCAGTTTTTACAGGGGGAGGGGCACAGATACGCAGTATTTT.

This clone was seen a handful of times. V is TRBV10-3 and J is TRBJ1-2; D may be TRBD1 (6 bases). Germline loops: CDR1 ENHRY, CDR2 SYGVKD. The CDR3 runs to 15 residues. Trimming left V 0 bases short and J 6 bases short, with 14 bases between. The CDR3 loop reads CAISESTDSSHGYTF. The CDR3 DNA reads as TGTGCCATCAGTGAGTCGACGGACAGTTCACATGGCTACACCTTC.

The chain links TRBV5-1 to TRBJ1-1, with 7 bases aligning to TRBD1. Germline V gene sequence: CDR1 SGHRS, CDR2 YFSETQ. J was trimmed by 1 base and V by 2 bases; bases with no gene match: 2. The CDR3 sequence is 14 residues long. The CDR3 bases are TGCGCCAGCAGCTTAAGGGACAGGAACACTGAAGCTTTCTTT. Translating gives CASSLRDRNTEAFF.

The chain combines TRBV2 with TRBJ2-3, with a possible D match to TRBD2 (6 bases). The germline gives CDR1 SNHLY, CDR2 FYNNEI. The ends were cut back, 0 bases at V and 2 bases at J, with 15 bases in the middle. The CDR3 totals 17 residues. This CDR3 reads CASSEALRGGYTDTQYF. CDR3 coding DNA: TGTGCCAGCAGTGAAGCGCTTCGGGGAGGATACACAGATACGCAGTATTTT.

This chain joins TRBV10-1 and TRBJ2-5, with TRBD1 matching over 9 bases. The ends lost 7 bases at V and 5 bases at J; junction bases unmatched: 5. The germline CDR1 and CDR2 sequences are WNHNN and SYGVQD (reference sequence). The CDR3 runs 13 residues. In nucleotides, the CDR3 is TGCGCCAGCACCCCCGGGACAGGGGAGACCCAGTACTTC. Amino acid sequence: CASTPGTGETQYF.

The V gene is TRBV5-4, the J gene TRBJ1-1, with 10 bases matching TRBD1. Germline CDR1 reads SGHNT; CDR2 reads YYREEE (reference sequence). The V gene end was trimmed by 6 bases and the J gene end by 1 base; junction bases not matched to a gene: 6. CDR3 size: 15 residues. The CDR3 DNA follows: TGTGCCAGCAACGTCCGGGACAGGGGGAACACTGAAGCTTTCTTT. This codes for CASNVRDRGNTEAFF.

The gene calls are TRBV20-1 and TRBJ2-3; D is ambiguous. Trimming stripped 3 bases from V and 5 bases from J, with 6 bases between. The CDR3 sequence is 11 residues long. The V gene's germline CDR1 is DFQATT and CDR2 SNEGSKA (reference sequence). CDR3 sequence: CSASLRDTQYF. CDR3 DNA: TGCAGTGCTAGTCTCAGAGATACGCAGTATTTT.

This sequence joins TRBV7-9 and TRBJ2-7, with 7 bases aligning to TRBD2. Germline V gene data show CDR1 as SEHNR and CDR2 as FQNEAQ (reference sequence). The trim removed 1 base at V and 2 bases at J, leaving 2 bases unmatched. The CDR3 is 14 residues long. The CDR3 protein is CASSLEGGTYEQYF. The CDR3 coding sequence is TGTGCCAGCAGCTTAGAGGGAGGGACCTACGAGCAGTACTTC.

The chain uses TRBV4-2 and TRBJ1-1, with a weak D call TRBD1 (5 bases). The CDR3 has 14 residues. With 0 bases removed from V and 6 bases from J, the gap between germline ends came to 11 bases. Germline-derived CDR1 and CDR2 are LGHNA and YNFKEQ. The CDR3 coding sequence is TGTGCCAGCAGCCAAGAGATCAGGGAATCTGAAGCTTTCTTT. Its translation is CASSQEIRESEAFF.

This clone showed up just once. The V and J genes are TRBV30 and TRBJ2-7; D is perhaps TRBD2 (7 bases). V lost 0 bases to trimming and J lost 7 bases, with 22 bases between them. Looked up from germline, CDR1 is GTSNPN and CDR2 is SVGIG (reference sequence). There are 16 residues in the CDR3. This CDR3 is CAWSVPYGGPSGEQYF. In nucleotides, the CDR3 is TGTGCCTGGAGTGTACCGTACGGGGGGCCCTCAGGGGAGCAGTACTTC.

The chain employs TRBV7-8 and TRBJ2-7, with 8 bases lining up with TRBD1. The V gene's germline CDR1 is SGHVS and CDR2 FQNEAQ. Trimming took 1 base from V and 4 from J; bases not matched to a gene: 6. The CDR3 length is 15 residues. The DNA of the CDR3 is TGTGCCAGCAGCTTAGTGGCAGGGGGCATATACGAGCAGTACTTC. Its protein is CASSLVAGGIYEQYF.

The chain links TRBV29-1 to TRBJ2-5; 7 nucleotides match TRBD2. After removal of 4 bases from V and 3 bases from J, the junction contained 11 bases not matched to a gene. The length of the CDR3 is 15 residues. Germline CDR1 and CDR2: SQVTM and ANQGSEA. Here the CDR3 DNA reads TGCAGCGTTGTGTCCTGGCGGGGGTCTAAAGAGACCCAGTACTTC. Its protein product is CSVVSWRGSKETQYF.

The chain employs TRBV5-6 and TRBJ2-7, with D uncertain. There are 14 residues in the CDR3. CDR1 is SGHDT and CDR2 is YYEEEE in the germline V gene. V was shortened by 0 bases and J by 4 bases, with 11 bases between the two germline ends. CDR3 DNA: TGTGCCAGCAGCTTGGTCGACATCTTATACGAGCAGTACTTC. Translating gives CASSLVDILYEQYF.

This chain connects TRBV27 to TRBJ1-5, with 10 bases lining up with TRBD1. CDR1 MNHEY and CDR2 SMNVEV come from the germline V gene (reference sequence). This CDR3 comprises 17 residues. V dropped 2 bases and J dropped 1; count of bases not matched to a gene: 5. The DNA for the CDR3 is TGTGCCAGCAGTTTACAGATGGGACAGGGGAGCAATCAGCCCCAGCATTTT. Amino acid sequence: CASSLQMGQGSNQPQHF.

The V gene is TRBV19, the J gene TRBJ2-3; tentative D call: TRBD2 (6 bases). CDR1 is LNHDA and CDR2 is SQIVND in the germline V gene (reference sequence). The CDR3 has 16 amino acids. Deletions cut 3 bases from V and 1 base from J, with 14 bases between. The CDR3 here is CASSMGGLRGTDTQYF. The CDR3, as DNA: TGTGCCAGTAGTATGGGGGGACTCAGAGGCACAGATACGCAGTATTTT.

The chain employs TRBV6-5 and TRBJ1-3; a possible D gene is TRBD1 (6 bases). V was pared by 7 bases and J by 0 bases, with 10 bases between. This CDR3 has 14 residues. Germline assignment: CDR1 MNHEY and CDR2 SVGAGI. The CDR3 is CASKTGNSGNTIYF. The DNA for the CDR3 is TGTGCCAGCAAGACAGGAAACTCTGGAAACACCATATATTTT.

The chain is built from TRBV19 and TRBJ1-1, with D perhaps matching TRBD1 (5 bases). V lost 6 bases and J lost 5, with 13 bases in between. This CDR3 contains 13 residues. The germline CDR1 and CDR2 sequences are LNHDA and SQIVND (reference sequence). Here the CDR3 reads CASRVRGGTEAFF. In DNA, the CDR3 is TGTGCCAGTAGAGTAAGGGGTGGTACTGAAGCTTTCTTT.

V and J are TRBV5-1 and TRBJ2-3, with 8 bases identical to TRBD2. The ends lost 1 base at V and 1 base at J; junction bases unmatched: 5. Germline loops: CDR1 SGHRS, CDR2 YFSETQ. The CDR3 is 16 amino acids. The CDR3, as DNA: TGCGCCAGCAGCTTGTCGGGAGCGGGGGGCACAGATACGCAGTATTTT. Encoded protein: CASSLSGAGGTDTQYF.

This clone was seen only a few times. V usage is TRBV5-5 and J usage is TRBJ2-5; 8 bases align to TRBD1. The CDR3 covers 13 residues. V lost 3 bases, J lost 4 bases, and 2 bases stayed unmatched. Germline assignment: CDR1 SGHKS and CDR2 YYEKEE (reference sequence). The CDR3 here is CASSYTGGETQYF. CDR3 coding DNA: TGTGCCAGCAGCTACACAGGGGGAGAGACCCAGTACTTC.

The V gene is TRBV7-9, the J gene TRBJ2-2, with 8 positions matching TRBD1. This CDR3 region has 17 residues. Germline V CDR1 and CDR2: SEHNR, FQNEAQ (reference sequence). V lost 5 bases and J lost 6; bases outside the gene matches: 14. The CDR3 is CASSQLPGQETAGELFF. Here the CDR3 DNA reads TGTGCCAGCAGCCAACTTCCGGGACAGGAAACCGCCGGGGAGCTGTTTTTT.

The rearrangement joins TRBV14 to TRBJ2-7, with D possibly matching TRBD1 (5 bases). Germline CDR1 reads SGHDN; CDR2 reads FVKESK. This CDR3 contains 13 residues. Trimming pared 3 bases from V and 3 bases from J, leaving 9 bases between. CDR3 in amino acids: CASSQIRGYEQYF. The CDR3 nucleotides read TGTGCCAGCAGCCAGATAAGGGGCTACGAGCAGTACTTC. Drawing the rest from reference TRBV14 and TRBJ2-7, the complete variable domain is EAGVTQFPSHSVIEKGQTVTLRCDPISGHDNLYWYRRVMGKEIKFLLHFVKESKQDESGMPNNRFLAERTGGTYSTLKVQPAELEDSGVYFCASSQIRGYEQYFGPGTRLTVT.

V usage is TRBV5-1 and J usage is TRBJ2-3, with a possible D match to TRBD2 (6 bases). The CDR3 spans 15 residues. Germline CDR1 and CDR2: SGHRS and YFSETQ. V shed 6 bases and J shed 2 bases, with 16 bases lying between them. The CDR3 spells CASTGGAVITDTQYF. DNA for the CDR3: TGCGCCAGCACCGGAGGGGCAGTAATCACAGATACGCAGTATTTT. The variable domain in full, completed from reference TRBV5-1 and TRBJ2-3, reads KAGVTQTPRYLIKTRGQQVTLSCSPISGHRSVSWYQQTPGQGLQFLFEYFSETQRNKGNFPGRFSGRQFSNSRSEMNVSTLELGDSALYLCASTGGAVITDTQYFGPGTRLTVL.

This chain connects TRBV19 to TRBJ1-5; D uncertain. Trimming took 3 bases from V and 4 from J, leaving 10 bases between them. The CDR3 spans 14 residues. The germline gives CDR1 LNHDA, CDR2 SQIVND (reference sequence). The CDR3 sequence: CASSISRLNQPQHF. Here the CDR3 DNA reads TGTGCCAGTAGTATTTCGCGGCTGAATCAGCCCCAGCATTTT. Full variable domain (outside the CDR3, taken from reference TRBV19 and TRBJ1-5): DGGITQSPKYLFRKEGQNVTLSCEQNLNHDAMYWYRQDPGQGLRLIYYSQIVNDFQKGDIAEGYSVSREKKESFPLTVTSAQKNPTAFYLCASSISRLNQPQHFGDGTRLSIL.

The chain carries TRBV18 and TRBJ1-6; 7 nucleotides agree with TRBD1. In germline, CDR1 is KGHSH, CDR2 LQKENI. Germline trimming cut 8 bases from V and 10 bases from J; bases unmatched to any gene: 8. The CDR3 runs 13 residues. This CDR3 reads CASRQGSQSPLHF. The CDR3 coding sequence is TGTGCCAGCCGACAGGGTAGTCAATCACCCCTCCACTTT.

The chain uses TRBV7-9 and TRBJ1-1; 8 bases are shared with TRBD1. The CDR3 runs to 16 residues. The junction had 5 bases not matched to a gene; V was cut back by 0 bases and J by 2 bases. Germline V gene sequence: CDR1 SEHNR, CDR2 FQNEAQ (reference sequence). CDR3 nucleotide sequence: TGTGCCAGCAGCTTAGCCGGGACAGGCTTAAACACTGAAGCTTTCTTT. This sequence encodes CASSLAGTGLNTEAFF.

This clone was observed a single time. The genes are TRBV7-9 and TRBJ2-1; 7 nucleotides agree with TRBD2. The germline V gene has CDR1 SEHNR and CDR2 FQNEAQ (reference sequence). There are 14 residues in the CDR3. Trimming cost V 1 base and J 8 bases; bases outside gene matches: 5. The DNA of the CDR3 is TGTGCCAGCAGCTTAGTATTGGGAGGGGATGAGCAGTTCTTC. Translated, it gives CASSLVLGGDEQFF.

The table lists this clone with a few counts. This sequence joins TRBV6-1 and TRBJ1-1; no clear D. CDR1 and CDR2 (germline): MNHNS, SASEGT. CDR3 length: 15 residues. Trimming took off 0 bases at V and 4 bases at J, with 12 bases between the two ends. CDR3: CASSEATSGRTEAFF. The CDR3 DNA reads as TGTGCCAGCAGTGAAGCGACATCTGGGCGCACTGAAGCTTTCTTT.

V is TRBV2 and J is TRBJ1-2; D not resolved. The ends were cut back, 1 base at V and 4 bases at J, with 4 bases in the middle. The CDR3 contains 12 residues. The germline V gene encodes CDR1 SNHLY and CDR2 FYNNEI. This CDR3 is CASSEVSYGYTF. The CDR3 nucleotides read TGTGCCAGCAGTGAAGTTAGCTATGGCTACACCTTC. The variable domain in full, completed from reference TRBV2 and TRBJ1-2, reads EPEVTQTPSHQVTQMGQEVILRCVPISNHLYFYWYRQILGQKVEFLVSFYNNEISEKSEIFDDQFSVERPDGSNFTLKIRSTKLEDSAMYFCASSEVSYGYTFGSGTRLTVV.

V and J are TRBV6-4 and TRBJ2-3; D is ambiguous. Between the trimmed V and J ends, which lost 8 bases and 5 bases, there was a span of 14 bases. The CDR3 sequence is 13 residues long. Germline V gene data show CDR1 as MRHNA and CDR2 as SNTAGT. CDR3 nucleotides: TGTGCCAGCTCGATAGCATTGGGAGATACGCAGTATTTT. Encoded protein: CASSIALGDTQYF.